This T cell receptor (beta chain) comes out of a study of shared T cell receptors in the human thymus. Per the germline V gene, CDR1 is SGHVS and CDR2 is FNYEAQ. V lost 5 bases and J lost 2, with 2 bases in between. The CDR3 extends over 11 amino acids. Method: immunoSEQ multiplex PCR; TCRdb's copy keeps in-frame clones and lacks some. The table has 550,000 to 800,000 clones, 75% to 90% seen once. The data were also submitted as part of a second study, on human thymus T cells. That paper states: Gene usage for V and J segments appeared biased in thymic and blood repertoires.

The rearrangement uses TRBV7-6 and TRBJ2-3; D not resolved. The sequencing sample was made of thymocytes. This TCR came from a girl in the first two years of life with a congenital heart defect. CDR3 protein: CASSLTDTQYF. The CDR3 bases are TGTGCCAGCAGCCTCACAGATACGCAGTATTTT.